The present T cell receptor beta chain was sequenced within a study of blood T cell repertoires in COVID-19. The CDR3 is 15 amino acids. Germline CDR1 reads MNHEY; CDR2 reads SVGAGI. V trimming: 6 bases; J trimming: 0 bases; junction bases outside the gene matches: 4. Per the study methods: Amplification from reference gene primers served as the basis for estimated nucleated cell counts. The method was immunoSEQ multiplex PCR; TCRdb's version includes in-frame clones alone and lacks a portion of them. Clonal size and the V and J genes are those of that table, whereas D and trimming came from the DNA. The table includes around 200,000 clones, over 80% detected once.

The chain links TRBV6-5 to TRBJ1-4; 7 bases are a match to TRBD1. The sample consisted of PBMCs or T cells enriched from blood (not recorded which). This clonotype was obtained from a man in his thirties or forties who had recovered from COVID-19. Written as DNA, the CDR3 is TGTGCCAGCAGAGCCACAGGGGCAACTAATGAAAAACTGTTTTTT. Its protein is CASRATGATNEKLFF.